The 13 T cell receptor beta chains reported below all come from one sample, sequenced in a study of blood T cell repertoires in COVID-19 (dated by TCRdb to 2020 to 2021). The library was generated by the immunoSEQ multiplex PCR assay. Entries here come from immuneACCESS through TCRdb and include only in-frame sequences with V and J called. Some clones fail to appear in such tables; in the studies checked, an unresolved V gene covers under half of the shortfall, and the cause of the remainder is unknown. In this sample the table shows approximately 140,000 clones, more than 70% of which occur a single time. The ten largest make up over 9.5% of the sample. The sample was peripheral blood. Every receptor here comes from a man between 45 and 60 years old with active or convalescent COVID-19.

V is TRBV30 and J is TRBJ2-1; 12 nucleotides align to TRBD2. Germline V gene data show CDR1 as GTSNPN and CDR2 as SVGIG (reference sequence). After removal of 1 base from V and 0 bases from J, the junction contained 1 base not matched to a gene. The CDR3 has 16 residues. CDR3 region: CAWSGTSGNSYNEQFF. The CDR3 DNA follows: TGTGCCTGGAGTGGGACTAGCGGGAACTCCTACAATGAGCAGTTCTTC.

This clone was seen a few times. V gene TRBV19 combines with J gene TRBJ1-4; D may be TRBD1 (6 bases). The germline CDR1 and CDR2 sequences are LNHDA and SQIVND (reference sequence). Trimming pared 6 bases from V and 0 bases from J, leaving 14 bases between. This CDR3 has 16 residues. The CDR3 is CASSPQGIATNEKLFF. The CDR3 DNA is TGTGCCAGTAGCCCTCAGGGGATTGCAACTAATGAAAAACTGTTTTTT.

The CDR3 region is CASRPGQGPDTQYF. CDR3 in DNA: TGTGCCAGCAGGCCGGGACAGGGCCCAGATACGCAGTATTTT. The J gene is TRBJ2-3, the V gene TRBV28; 9 positions agree with TRBD1. Germline assignment: CDR1 MDHEN and CDR2 SYDVKM. There are 14 residues in the CDR3. Losses at the gene ends were 6 bases for V and 4 bases for J; bases not matched to a gene: 5.

V gene TRBV20-1 combines with J gene TRBJ1-5; the D gene is possibly TRBD1 (5 bases). The germline V and J ends were trimmed by 3 bases and 7 bases, with 13 bases remaining between them. The CDR3 is 13 residues long. The V gene's germline CDR1 is DFQATT and CDR2 SNEGSKA (reference sequence). Here the CDR3 DNA reads TGCAGTGCTAGTCCCAGGGTTGGCCAGCCCCAGCATTTT. Its translation is CSASPRVGQPQHF.

The V and J genes are TRBV20-1 and TRBJ2-1; a weak D match, TRBD1 (5 bases). Trimming stripped 3 bases from V and 9 bases from J, with 18 bases between. Germline CDR1 and CDR2: DFQATT and SNEGSKA (reference sequence). This CDR3 has 14 amino acids. The CDR3 loop is CSASRGHTTGEQFF. Here the CDR3 DNA reads TGCAGTGCTAGTAGGGGCCACACTACAGGTGAGCAGTTCTTC.

The J gene is TRBJ1-5, the V gene TRBV19; D is unresolved. Germline V gene sequence: CDR1 LNHDA, CDR2 SQIVND (reference sequence). This CDR3 region has 14 residues. Trimming took 5 bases from V and 6 from J, leaving 14 bases between them. The CDR3 loop reads CASSPSLEVQPQHF. The CDR3 region has the DNA TGTGCCAGTAGTCCCTCACTTGAAGTTCAGCCCCAGCATTTT.

The V and J genes are TRBV6-1 and TRBJ2-7; 10 positions agree with TRBD2. J gave up 7 bases and V 1 base, and 10 bases lay outside the gene matches. The CDR3 is made up of 16 amino acids. The germline V gene has CDR1 MNHNS and CDR2 SASEGT. The CDR3 here is CASSEVGTSASSEQYF. The CDR3 coding sequence is TGTGCCAGCAGTGAAGTGGGGACTAGCGCCTCATCTGAGCAGTACTTC.

V is TRBV19 and J is TRBJ2-7; 13 positions match TRBD2. V lost 6 bases, J lost 1 base, and 3 bases stayed unmatched. The CDR3 is made up of 15 amino acids. Germline assignment: CDR1 LNHDA and CDR2 SQIVND (reference sequence). CDR3 sequence (DNA): TGTGCCAGTAGCCGGACTAGCGGGAGATCCTACGAGCAGTACTTC. This sequence encodes CASSRTSGRSYEQYF.

V gene TRBV5-1 combines with J gene TRBJ2-5; 7 bases align to TRBD2. Germline CDR1 SGHRS, CDR2 YFSETQ. With V trimmed by 0 bases and J by 7 bases, 12 bases remained unmatched. This CDR3 region has 16 residues. The DNA for the CDR3 is TGCGCCAGCAGCTTGGGCTCCAGCGGGGCCCAGGGGACCCAGTACTTC. It yields the protein CASSLGSSGAQGTQYF.

The genes are TRBV5-8 and TRBJ1-2; D gene ambiguous. The CDR3 runs 13 residues. The germline CDR1 and CDR2 sequences are SGHTS and YDEGEE. V was shortened by 2 bases and J by 7 bases, with 12 bases between the two germline ends. CDR3 bases: TGTGCCAGCAGCTTCCCGCTGGGAGGTGGCTACACCTTC. It yields the protein CASSFPLGGGYTF.

The CDR3 reads CASSFGGTGPGEQFF. DNA for the CDR3: TGTGCCAGCAGTTTTGGCGGGACAGGGCCAGGTGAGCAGTTCTTC. The J gene is TRBJ2-1, the V gene TRBV28; 9 bases fit TRBD1. This CDR3 contains 15 residues. In germline, CDR1 is MDHEN, CDR2 SYDVKM. Trimming at V came to 3 bases and at J to 9 bases, leaving 9 bases not matched to a gene.

This chain connects TRBV7-3 to TRBJ2-2; D is uncertain. CDR1 and CDR2 from the germline V gene are SGHTA and FQGTGA. This CDR3 contains 14 residues. Between the trimmed V and J ends, which lost 1 base and 4 bases, there was a span of 7 bases. This chain's CDR3 is CASSLNSGTGELFF. CDR3 in DNA: TGTGCCAGCAGCTTAAATTCGGGCACCGGGGAGCTGTTTTTT. Supplemented by reference TRBV7-3 and TRBJ2-2, the full variable domain reads GAGVSQTPSNKVTEKGKYVELRCDPISGHTALYWYRQSLGQGPEFLIYFQGTGAADDSGLPNDRFFAVRPEGSVSTLKIQRTERGDSAVYLCASSLNSGTGELFFGEGSRLTVL.

The gene calls are TRBV25-1 and TRBJ2-7; TRBD1 aligns across 7 bases. CDR3 length: 15 residues. In germline, CDR1 is MGHDK, CDR2 SYGVNS. V shed 2 bases and J 7 bases; nucleotides not matched to a gene: 11. The CDR3 loop reads CASSEKGQRGLEQYF. In DNA form, the CDR3 reads TGTGCCAGCAGTGAAAAGGGACAGCGAGGTTTGGAGCAGTACTTC.